This T cell receptor (beta chain) appears in the sequencing data of a study of cytomegalovirus exposure and HLA in healthy donors. Between the trimmed V and J ends, which lost 5 bases and 0 bases, there was a span of 7 bases. Germline CDR1 is MDHEN and CDR2 is SYDVKM. This CDR3 has 13 residues. The PCR used 60 Vbeta and 13 Jbeta primers. TCRdb's table, derived via immunoSEQ multiplex PCR, lists solely in-frame clones and lacks some. The sample lists some 170,000 clones; under 85% were seen once. This rearrangement joins TRBV28 to TRBJ2-5, with no clear D. Sequencing used PBMCs. The origin of this receptor is a male donor in good health and CMV-seronegative. Here the CDR3 reads CASSPQYQETQYF. CDR3 in DNA: TGTGCCAGCAGTCCCCAGTACCAAGAGACCCAGTACTTC.